The rows below give T cell receptor beta chains drawn from one sample of a study of T cells in Graves' hyperthyroidism and ophthalmopathy. TCRdb processed the multiplex PCR reads anew with MiXCR; each CDR3 protein has one entry. The data show about 640,000 distinct CDR3 sequences, around 21% seen once. The sequenced sample was blood. These receptors were obtained from a young man with Graves' ophthalmopathy. CDR3s include the opening cysteine and the closing phenylalanine or tryptophan. A D gene is named only where the DNA matches it firmly. Size is stated for part of the rows, as once, few or many counts, or as a class when the clone is expanded.

V gene	D gene	J gene	clone size	CDR3 protein	CDR3 DNA
TRBV12-3/TRBV12-4	-	TRBJ1-3	-	CASSTTGSSGNTIYF	TGTGCCAGCAGTACTACAGGTTCCTCTGGAAACACCATATATTTT
TRBV3-1	TRBD1	TRBJ2-7	many	CASSRDRSYEQYF	TGTGCCAGCAGCCGGGACAGGTCCTACGAGCAGTACTTC
TRBV30	-	TRBJ1-4	-	CACPGEEKLFF	TGTGCCTGCCCTGGGGAGGAAAAACTGTTTTTT
TRBV27	TRBD2	TRBJ2-2	many	CASSPGTSGRRELFF	TGTGCCAGCAGCCCCGGGACTAGCGGGAGAAGGGAGCTGTTTTTT
TRBV3-1	-	TRBJ1-1	-	CASSQGQLGAFF	TGTGCCAGCAGCCAAGGACAGCTTGGAGCTTTCTTT
TRBV5-1	TRBD1	TRBJ2-7	-	CASRSYGTGVKEQYF	TGCGCCAGCAGATCTTATGGGACAGGGGTTAAAGAGCAGTACTTC
TRBV30	-	TRBJ2-7	-	CAWSLPDGASYEQYF	TGTGCCTGGAGTCTCCCTGACGGCGCTTCCTACGAGCAGTACTTC
TRBV28	-	TRBJ2-4	-	CASSGERGAKNIQYF	TGTGCCAGCAGTGGAGAAAGGGGAGCCAAAAACATTCAGTACTTC
TRBV19	-	TRBJ2-1	-	CASIRTENNEQFF	TGTGCCAGTATAAGGACAGAGAACAATGAGCAGTTCTTC
TRBV6-2/TRBV6-3	TRBD1	TRBJ2-7	many	CASTPLGGTGRYEQYF	TGTGCCAGCACCCCCCTGGGGGGGACAGGGCGATACGAGCAGTACTTC
TRBV7-9	-	TRBJ2-7	many	CASRPDKNYEQYF	TGTGCCAGCAGGCCGGACAAAAACTACGAGCAGTACTTC
TRBV18	TRBD1	TRBJ2-5	many	CASSPRTGGRETQYF	TGTGCCAGCTCACCTAGGACAGGGGGACGAGAGACCCAGTACTTC
TRBV20-1	TRBD2	TRBJ2-5	many	CSAGLAGMETQYF	TGCAGCGCAGGACTAGCGGGAATGGAGACCCAGTACTTC
TRBV6-2/TRBV6-3	-	TRBJ2-5	few	CASSYSRRTGIAVQETQYF	TGTGCCAGCAGTTACTCGCGACGGACGGGAATAGCCGTACAAGAGACCCAGTACTTC
TRBV2	TRBD2	TRBJ2-1	many	CASSPGTSGAYNEQFF	TGTGCCAGCAGCCCCGGGACTAGCGGAGCCTACAATGAGCAGTTCTTC
TRBV20-1	TRBD2	TRBJ2-7	few	CSARDISGTTKHYSYEQYF	TGCAGTGCTAGAGACATAAGCGGGACTACCAAACACTACTCCTACGAGCAGTACTTC
TRBV7-2	-	TRBJ2-7	few	CASSLAPRDGFYEQYF	TGTGCCAGCAGCTTAGCCCCCCGGGACGGGTTCTACGAGCAGTACTTC
TRBV20-1	TRBD2	TRBJ2-2	many	CSARTSGRAGNTGELFF	TGCAGTGCCCGGACTAGCGGGAGGGCCGGGAACACCGGGGAGCTGTTTTTT
TRBV6-1	-	TRBJ2-7	-	CASRRDSQSSYEQYF	TGTGCCAGCAGGAGAGACAGTCAAAGCTCCTACGAGCAGTACTTC